A selection of T cell receptor beta chains follows, all from one sample in a study of cytomegalovirus exposure and HLA in healthy donors. TCRdb's table, derived via immunoSEQ multiplex PCR, lists solely in-frame clones and lacks some. The sample lists approximately 56,000 clones; approximately 94% were seen once. Sequencing was performed on PBMCs. These receptors came from a man younger than 30 in good health and CMV-seronegative. Both conserved end residues are part of each CDR3. Fields, in order: CDR3 protein, V gene, CDR3 length.

CDR3: CASSSEDFYEQYF; V: TRBV7-9; length: 13
CDR3: CASSQESIKSSYNEQFF; V: TRBV4-1; length: 17
CDR3: CASSPGQGYEQYF; V: TRBV27; length: 13
CDR3: CASSYGTIYEQYF; V: TRBV27; length: 13
CDR3: CASSPPDRNYGYTF; V: TRBV9; length: 14
CDR3: CASKGAVGYEQYF; V: TRBV6-1; length: 13
CDR3: CSADIPQSLAGGNEQFF; V: TRBV29-1; length: 17
CDR3: CASSLDGTSGRRWYF; V: TRBV7-2; length: 15
CDR3: CASSLGRTYEQYF; V: TRBV5-4; length: 13
CDR3: CASSIAIEFSTDTQYF; V: TRBV19; length: 16
CDR3: CASSLRLGGVHTEAFF; V: TRBV28; length: 16
CDR3: CASSGQGAGELFF; V: TRBV5-4; length: 13
CDR3: CAISALGQGISYEQYF; V: TRBV10-3; length: 16
CDR3: CASSYGAGGSGYTF; V: TRBV6-5; length: 14
CDR3: CASSVRDRAYNEQFF; V: TRBV28; length: 15
CDR3: CASSGRQGGVGELFF; V: TRBV9; length: 15
CDR3: CASSFVSSSYEQYF; V: TRBV7-2; length: 14
CDR3: CASSPGTVSGNTIYF; V: TRBV5-4; length: 15
CDR3: CASSLLQGDRPPDEQFF; V: TRBV5-6; length: 17
CDR3: CASTKVTPGSGNTIYF; V: TRBV21-1; length: 16
CDR3: CASSKGTGRETQYF; V: TRBV21-1; length: 14
CDR3: CASSVAPQLEQFF; V: TRBV9; length: 13
CDR3: CASSVGSWASSGEPYEQYF; V: TRBV9; length: 19
CDR3: CASSPTAETGDEQYF; V: TRBV5-1; length: 15
CDR3: CASSQDSWDRGAGANVLTF; V: TRBV4-1; length: 19
CDR3: CASSATGLTNEKLFF; V: TRBV7-2; length: 15
CDR3: CASRDTASGSYEQYF; V: TRBV6-5; length: 15
CDR3: CASSSRREVDTGELFF; V: TRBV7-9; length: 16
CDR3: CASSNGVVGTETFF; V: TRBV7-2; length: 14
CDR3: CASSFGSGSWETQYF; V: TRBV11-3; length: 15
CDR3: CASSQFTGTSGRAPGELFF; V: TRBV4-1; length: 19
CDR3: CASSSSVASGNEQFF; V: TRBV7-3; length: 15
CDR3: CASTTSNARPQHF; V: TRBV10-2; length: 13
CDR3: CASSDPRGLAITGELFF; V: TRBV25-1; length: 17
CDR3: CASSSDAGGYEQYF; V: TRBV5-4; length: 14
CDR3: CASSPGTSGNNEQFF; V: TRBV18; length: 15
CDR3: CASRPSGSEEQYF; V: TRBV11-2; length: 13
CDR3: CASSLRNSGTSGRPDTQYF; V: TRBV7-2; length: 19
CDR3: CASSPRTGLNYGYTF; V: TRBV19; length: 15
CDR3: CASSTEQGSAGGYTF; V: TRBV7-9; length: 15
CDR3: CASSLEIAGYEQYF; V: TRBV5-1; length: 14
CDR3: CASSLEGLSTDTQYF; V: TRBV11-2; length: 15
CDR3: CASSRDRPGTDEQYF; V: TRBV10-1; length: 15
CDR3: CASSEGVAPGGETQYF; V: TRBV6-1; length: 16
CDR3: CASSRRTREGPRNEQFF; V: TRBV7-8; length: 17
CDR3: CASTETKGSKKLFF; V: TRBV25-1; length: 14